The clone carrying this T cell receptor (beta chain) was observed a few times. Its target is not known. The sample originates from a study of T-cell memory formation after mild COVID-19. TCRdb reprocessed the 5' RACE reads via MiXCR and lists one record per CDR3 protein. The sample includes roughly 610,000 distinct CDR3 sequences, 17% of them seen just once. Findings and caveats of the study: Pre-infection memory harbored some responding clones, suggesting cross-reactive memory joined.

The germline V and J ends were trimmed by 3 bases and 0 bases, with 11 bases remaining between them. The CDR3 contains 16 residues. Germline-derived CDR1 and CDR2 are SGHAT and FQDESV (reference sequence). The sequenced sample was PBMCs or a T cell subset sorted from them (not recorded which). V usage is TRBV11-1 and J usage is TRBJ2-2; D is perhaps TRBD1 (6 bases). The clonotype was recovered from an adult woman who had mild COVID-19 (a few samples of this study predate the infection). Cell type and time point are not known. CDR3 in amino acids: CASSFEGVTNTGELFF. The CDR3 nucleotides are TGTGCCAGCAGCTTTGAGGGGGTAACGAACACCGGGGAGCTGTTTTTT.